These T cell receptor beta chains were read from a single sample in a study of blood T cell repertoires in COVID-19. Profiled with immunoSEQ multiplex PCR; TCRdb holds only in-frame clones, not every one. This sample has 260,000 or so clones; over 75% occur once, and the top ten carry about a sixth. The sample was PBMCs or T cells enriched from blood (not recorded which). These receptors were obtained from a man between 18 and 29 years old who had recovered from COVID-19. CDR3s include the opening cysteine and the closing phenylalanine or tryptophan. D genes are given only for firm matches. Some rows mark clone size as missing; the rest say once, few, many or name a class of expanded clone.

D gene	V gene	J gene	clone size	CDR3 DNA	CDR3 protein
.	TRBV5-1	TRBJ2-3	.	TGCGCCAGCAGCTTGGTTCCGACAGTCACAGATACGCAGTATTTT	CASSLVPTVTDTQYF
TRBD1	TRBV6-5	TRBJ2-2	.	TGTGCCAGCAGCCCAGACAGGGGGCTGGGCGGGGAGCTGTTTTTT	CASSPDRGLGGELFF
TRBD1	TRBV28	TRBJ1-4	.	TGTGCCAGCGAGACAGGGGCGGGTGAAAAACTGTTTTTT	CASETGAGEKLFF
.	TRBV11-2	TRBJ1-3	.	TGTGCCAGCAGCGCTAGTTTCTCTGGAAACACCATATATTTT	CASSASFSGNTIYF
.	TRBV6-5	TRBJ2-7	.	TGTGCCAGCAGTTACGTGGGGGCGATTTACGAGCAGTACTTC	CASSYVGAIYEQYF
.	TRBV27	TRBJ2-5	.	TGTGCCAGCAGTCCCCGAGGAAGCGGTGAGACCCAGTACTTC	CASSPRGSGETQYF
.	TRBV7-2	TRBJ2-1	.	TGTGCCAGCAGCCTGGTTGTGGGGAGCTCCTACAATGAGCAGTTCTTC	CASSLVVGSSYNEQFF
TRBD1	TRBV3-1/TRBV3-2	TRBJ2-3	.	TGTGCCAGCAGCCTATACAGGGGTTTCGGCACAGATACGCAGTATTTT	CASSLYRGFGTDTQYF
.	TRBV3-1/TRBV3-2	TRBJ2-2	.	TGTGCCAGCAGATCAACGAACACCGGGGAGCTGTTTTTT	CASRSTNTGELFF
TRBD1	TRBV6-1	TRBJ2-7	few	TGTGCCAGCAGTGAAGCGGGACAGGGTGGCTCCTACGAGCAGTACTTC	CASSEAGQGGSYEQYF
.	TRBV6-5	TRBJ1-6	.	TGTGCCAGCAGTTATCAGGGGTGGAATTCACCCCTCCACTTT	CASSYQGWNSPLHF
TRBD1	TRBV4-2	TRBJ2-1	.	TGTGCCAGCAGCCAAGGAGGGCGGGGCAGGGGGCAGTGGAATGAGCAGTTCTTC	CASSQGGRGRGQWNEQFF
TRBD2	TRBV5-1	TRBJ2-5	once	TGCGCCAGCAGCTTGGGTGCGGGGGGCAGAAAAGAGACCCAGTACTTC	CASSLGAGGRKETQYF
.	TRBV7-2	TRBJ2-3	.	TGTGCCAGCAGCAAGCAGGGCGGGGGCACGACAGATACGCAGTATTTT	CASSKQGGGTTDTQYF
.	TRBV7-8	TRBJ2-5	few	TGTGCCAGCCCGCCGATCCGGGGAAGGATAGAGACCCAGTACTTC	CASPPIRGRIETQYF
.	TRBV19	TRBJ1-5	.	TGTGCCAGTGGAGGGTCCATCGGCAATCAGCCCCAGCATTTT	CASGGSIGNQPQHF
TRBD1	TRBV7-8	TRBJ1-1	.	TGTGCCAGCAGCGCCGGGACAGCCACTGAAGCTTTCTTT	CASSAGTATEAFF
.	TRBV27	TRBJ2-1	.	TGTGCCAGCAGTTTGGGGGGGCCCAATGAGCAGTTCTTC	CASSLGGPNEQFF
.	TRBV28	TRBJ2-2	.	TGTGCCAGCAGTTTACCAGGGGCCACGAACACCGGGGAGCTGTTTTTT	CASSLPGATNTGELFF
.	TRBV5-1	TRBJ1-2	.	TGCGCCAGCAGCTTGGACAGGGAAAGTGGCTACACCTTC	CASSLDRESGYTF
TRBD1	TRBV28	TRBJ1-2	.	TGTGCCAGCAGTGGCGCCCTACAGGGGTGGCGTGGCTACACCTTC	CASSGALQGWRGYTF
TRBD1	TRBV5-5	TRBJ1-6	once	TGTGCCAGCAGCGGCCCGGGACAGGGAAATTCACCCCTCCACTTT	CASSGPGQGNSPLHF
.	TRBV6-5	TRBJ2-3	.	TGTGCCAGCAGTCCCCGGAGTGCAGATACGCAGTATTTT	CASSPRSADTQYF
TRBD1	TRBV7-9	TRBJ2-7	.	TGTGCCAGCAGCACCGGACAGGGCATTTGGAAACTCTTC	CASSTGQGIWKLF